This T cell receptor beta chain was profiled in a study of cytomegalovirus exposure and HLA in healthy donors. CDR1 MRHNA and CDR2 SNTAGT come from the germline V gene. Trimming shortened V by 5 bases and J by 0 bases, and 13 bases separated the two germline ends. The CDR3 runs 15 residues. Broader study findings: V- and J-gene trimming of TCR beta was linked (in a later analysis) to a missense DCLRE1C variant. A few CMV-associated chains were confirmed in vitro to be specific for CMV antigens.

The sample holds one count of this clone. What it binds is not known. PCR involved 60 Vbeta and 13 Jbeta primers. In the source study's methods: Later work found 74 million or so unique TCR beta chains, with approximately 12 million shared. The assay was immunoSEQ multiplex PCR, and TCRdb's table has in-frame clones only and misses some. The DNA gave D and trimming, while V, J and clone size come from that table. The sample carries over 150,000 clones, 80% recorded once. Material: PBMCs. This TCR was recovered from a young man in good health and CMV-seronegative. The chain links TRBV6-4 to TRBJ1-2; tentative D call: TRBD1 (6 bases). CDR3 sequence (DNA): TGTGCCAGCAGTAGAGAACAGGGAACTAACTATGGCTACACCTTC. Amino acid sequence: CASSREQGTNYGYTF.